This paragraph reports one T cell receptor beta chain. The CDR3 totals 14 residues. The V gene end was trimmed by 2 bases and the J gene end by 10 bases; junction bases not matched to a gene: 9. The germline gives CDR1 SGHRS, CDR2 YFSETQ. This sample was taken from a study of tumor T cells in aggressive B-cell lymphoma. Measured with immunoSEQ multiplex PCR; TCRdb has only the in-frame clones, and not every one. The top ten clones hold roughly 3% of a sample with about 10,000 clones, around nine tenths of them seen once. The TCR comes from an adult with diffuse large B cell lymphoma. Material for sequencing was tumor tissue. This chain joins TRBV5-1 and TRBJ2-1, with 7 bases lining up with TRBD1. CDR3 nucleotides: TGCGCCAGCAGCTTAGACAGGGTTGGTGGCGAGCAGTTCTTC. This sequence encodes CASSLDRVGGEQFF.